The entry below describes one T cell receptor beta chain. Its antigen is currently unknown. The CDR3 spans 15 residues. Germline loops: CDR1 SGDLS, CDR2 YYNGEE. With 4 bases removed from V and 4 bases from J, the gap between germline ends came to 14 bases. This specimen belongs to a study of T cells after posttransplantation cyclophosphamide. Findings of the study overall: Recipient CMV seropositivity and CMV reactivation strongly tracked TRB clonality. Later blood repertoires were often dominated by clones from the donor CD8+ memory compartment. Blood and skin or GI T cell repertoires showed limited TRB overlap.

A marrow graft followed busulfan-fludarabine conditioning, with cyclophosphamide on days +3 and +4. Measured with immunoSEQ multiplex PCR; TCRdb has only the in-frame clones, and not every one. The data contain 20,000 or so clones, less than 90% of them singletons. This sequence originates from a female patient aged 30 to 40 who received an allogeneic stem cell transplant from an unrelated donor, was CMV-positive, and had no GVHD. Some T cells may be the graft donor's. The rearrangement uses TRBV9 and TRBJ1-4, with D possibly being TRBD1 (6 bases). Sequencing was performed on PBMCs, taken after allogeneic stem cell transplant with posttransplant cyclophosphamide. Written as DNA, the CDR3 is TGTGCCAGCAGCCCTCGGACAGATCTTAATGAAAAACTGTTTTTT. It encodes CASSPRTDLNEKLFF.